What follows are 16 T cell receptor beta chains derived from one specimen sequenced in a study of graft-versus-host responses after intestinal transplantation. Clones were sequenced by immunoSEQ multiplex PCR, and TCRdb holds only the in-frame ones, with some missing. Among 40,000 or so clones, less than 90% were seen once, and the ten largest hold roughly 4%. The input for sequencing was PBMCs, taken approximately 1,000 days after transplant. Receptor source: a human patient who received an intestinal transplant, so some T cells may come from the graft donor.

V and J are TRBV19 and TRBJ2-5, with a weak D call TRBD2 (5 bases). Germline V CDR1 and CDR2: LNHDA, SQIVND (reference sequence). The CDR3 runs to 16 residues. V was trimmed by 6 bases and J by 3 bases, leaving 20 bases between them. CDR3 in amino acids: CASRPENRRWKETQYF. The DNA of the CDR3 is TGTGCCAGTAGGCCTGAAAATAGGAGGTGGAAAGAGACCCAGTACTTC.

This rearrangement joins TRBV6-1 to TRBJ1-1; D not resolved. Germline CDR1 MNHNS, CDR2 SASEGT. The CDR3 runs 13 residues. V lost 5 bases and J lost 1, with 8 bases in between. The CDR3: CASSLEGNTEAFF. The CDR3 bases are TGTGCCAGCAGTTTAGAAGGGAACACTGAAGCTTTCTTT.

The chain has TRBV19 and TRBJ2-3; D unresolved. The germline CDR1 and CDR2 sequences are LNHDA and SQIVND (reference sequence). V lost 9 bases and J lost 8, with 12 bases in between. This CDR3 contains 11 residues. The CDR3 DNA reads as TGTGCCAGCTCGGAATTAGCTACGCAGTATTTT. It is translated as CASSELATQYF.

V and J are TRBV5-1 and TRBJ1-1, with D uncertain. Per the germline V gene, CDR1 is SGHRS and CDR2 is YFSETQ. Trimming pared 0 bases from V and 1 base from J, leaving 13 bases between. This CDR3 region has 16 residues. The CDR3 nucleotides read TGCGCCAGCAGCTTGGGATTCCCAAAGGAGAACACTGAAGCTTTCTTT. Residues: CASSLGFPKENTEAFF. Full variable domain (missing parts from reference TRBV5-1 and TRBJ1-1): KAGVTQTPRYLIKTRGQQVTLSCSPISGHRSVSWYQQTPGQGLQFLFEYFSETQRNKGNFPGRFSGRQFSNSRSEMNVSTLELGDSALYLCASSLGFPKENTEAFFGQGTRLTVV.

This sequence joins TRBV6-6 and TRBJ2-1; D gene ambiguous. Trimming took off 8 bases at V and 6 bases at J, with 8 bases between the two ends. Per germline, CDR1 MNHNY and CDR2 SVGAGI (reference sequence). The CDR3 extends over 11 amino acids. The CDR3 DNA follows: TGTGCCAGCTGTCAGGTCAATGAGCAGTTCTTC. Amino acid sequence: CASCQVNEQFF.

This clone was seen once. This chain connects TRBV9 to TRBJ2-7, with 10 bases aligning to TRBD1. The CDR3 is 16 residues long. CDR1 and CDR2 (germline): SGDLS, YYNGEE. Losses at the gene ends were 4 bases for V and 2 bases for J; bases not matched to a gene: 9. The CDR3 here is CASSLGTGALTYEQYF. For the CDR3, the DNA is TGTGCCAGCAGCCTAGGGACAGGGGCGCTAACCTACGAGCAGTACTTC.

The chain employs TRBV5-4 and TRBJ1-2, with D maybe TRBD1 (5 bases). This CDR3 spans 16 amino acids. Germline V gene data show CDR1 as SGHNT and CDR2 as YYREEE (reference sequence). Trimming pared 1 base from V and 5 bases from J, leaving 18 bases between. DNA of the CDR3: TGTGCCAGCAGCTTGTTCGGGCAGGGCCCTAGATATGGCTACACCTTC. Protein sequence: CASSLFGQGPRYGYTF.

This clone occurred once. Here the CDR3 DNA reads TGTGCCAGCAGGATGGACAGCACAGATACGCAGTATTTT. Its protein product is CASRMDSTDTQYF. The V gene is TRBV28, the J gene TRBJ2-3; D is unclear. Trimming took off 6 bases at V and 0 bases at J, with 7 bases between the two ends. The CDR3 consists of 13 residues. Germline CDR1 and CDR2: MDHEN and SYDVKM.

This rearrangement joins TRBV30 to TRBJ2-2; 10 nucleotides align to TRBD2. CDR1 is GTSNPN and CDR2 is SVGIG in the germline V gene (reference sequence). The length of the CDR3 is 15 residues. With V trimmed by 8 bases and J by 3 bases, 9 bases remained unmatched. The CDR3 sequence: CAATTGTSDTGELFF. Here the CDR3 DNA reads TGTGCCGCCACGACCGGGACTAGCGACACCGGGGAGCTGTTTTTT.

This CDR3 is CASSLDGTGGKAQYF. CDR3 in DNA: TGCGCCAGCAGCTTGGACGGGACAGGGGGTAAGGCGCAGTACTTC. This chain connects TRBV5-1 to TRBJ2-7; 11 bases map to TRBD1. The CDR3 has 15 residues. V was clipped by 0 bases and J by 9 bases; unmatched bases: 8. The V gene's germline CDR1 is SGHRS and CDR2 YFSETQ.

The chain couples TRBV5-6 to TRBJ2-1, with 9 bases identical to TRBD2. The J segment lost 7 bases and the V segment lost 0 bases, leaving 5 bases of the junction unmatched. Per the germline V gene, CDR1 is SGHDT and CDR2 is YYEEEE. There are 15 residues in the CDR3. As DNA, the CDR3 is TGTGCCAGCAGCTTGGCAGCGGGGGGTGGGAATGAGCAGTTCTTC. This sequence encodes CASSLAAGGGNEQFF.

CDR3 sequence: CAISGISSNNEQFF. CDR3 nucleotide sequence: TGTGCCATCAGTGGGATTAGCAGTAACAATGAGCAGTTCTTC. This chain connects TRBV10-3 to TRBJ2-1; D gene ambiguous. The germline V gene encodes CDR1 ENHRY and CDR2 SYGVKD. Trimming shortened V by 4 bases and J by 5 bases, and 12 bases separated the two germline ends. This CDR3 is built from 14 residues.

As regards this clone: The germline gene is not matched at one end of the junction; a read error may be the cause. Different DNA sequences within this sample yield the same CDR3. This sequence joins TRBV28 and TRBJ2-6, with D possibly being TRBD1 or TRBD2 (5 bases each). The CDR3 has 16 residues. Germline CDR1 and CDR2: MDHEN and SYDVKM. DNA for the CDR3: TGTGCCAGCAGTGCAGGCGCGATAACCGGGGCCAACGTCCTGACTTTT. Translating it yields CASSAGAITGANVLTF. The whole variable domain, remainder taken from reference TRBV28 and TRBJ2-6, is DVKVTQSSRYLVKRTGEKVFLECVQDMDHENMFWYRQDPGLGLRLIYFSYDVKMKEKGDIPEGYSVSREKKERFSLILESASTNQTSMYLCASSAGAITGANVLTFGAGSRLTVL.

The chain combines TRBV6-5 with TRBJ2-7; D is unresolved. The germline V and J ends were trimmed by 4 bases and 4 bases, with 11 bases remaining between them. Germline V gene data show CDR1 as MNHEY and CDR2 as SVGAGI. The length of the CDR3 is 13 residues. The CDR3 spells CASSSLISYEQYF. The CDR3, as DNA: TGTGCCAGCAGTTCTCTTATCTCTTACGAGCAGTACTTC.

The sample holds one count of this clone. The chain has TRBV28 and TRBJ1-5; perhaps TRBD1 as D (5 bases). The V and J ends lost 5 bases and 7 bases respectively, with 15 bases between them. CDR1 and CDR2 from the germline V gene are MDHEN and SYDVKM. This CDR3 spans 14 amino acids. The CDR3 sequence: CASSPQGAGQPQHF. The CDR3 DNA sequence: TGTGCCAGCAGTCCCCAGGGAGCGGGACAGCCCCAGCATTTT.

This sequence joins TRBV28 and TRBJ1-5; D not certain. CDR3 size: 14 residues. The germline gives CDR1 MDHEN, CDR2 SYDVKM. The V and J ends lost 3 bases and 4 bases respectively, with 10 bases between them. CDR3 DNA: TGTGCCAGCAGTTTCCGGGAGCTTAATCAGCCCCAGCATTTT. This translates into CASSFRELNQPQHF.